This T cell receptor beta chain is from a study of beta chain features in type 1 diabetes. Study-wide results and limits: A greater similarity of naive, central memory and Treg TCRB repertoires was seen among patients than among healthy donors. Among all four CD4+ subsets, Type 1 diabetes patients had TCRB CDR3s that were moderately but significantly shorter.

V was clipped by 4 bases and J by 0 bases, with 7 bases between them. Germline CDR1 ENHRY, CDR2 SYGVKD. The CDR3 length is 14 residues. The authors reverse transcribed all of the isolated RNA, so sequencing captured expressed TCRB transcripts. The assay was immunoSEQ multiplex PCR, and TCRdb's table has in-frame clones only and misses some. The sample records under 550,000 clones, approximately 10% being singletons. This clone was seen more than once but under ten times. Its antigen remains unknown. CD4+ cells of the naive, central memory, regulatory and stem cell-like memory types were sorted via CD45RO/CCR7/CD25/CD127/CD95/CD27.

This clonotype originated in a young woman in good health. This chain uses TRBV10-3 with TRBJ2-1; D may be TRBD2 (5 bases). The sample was naive CD4+ T cells from blood. The CDR3 bases are TGTGCCATCAGTGTTGGGAGCTCCTACAATGAGCAGTTCTTC. Translation gives CAISVGSSYNEQFF.